This T cell receptor beta chain was sequenced during a study of T cell responses to AZD1222 COVID-19 vaccine. Overall study findings and caveats: Vaccine-associated CD4 TCRs ranged over spike, dominating at 160-218 and 743-854. After two AZD1222 doses, spike-specific TCR breadth and depth rose versus day 0. Clonal diversity was possibly underestimated, and white British individuals and females predominated among donors.

A note on this clone: Its antigen is undetermined.

Here immunoSEQ multiplex PCR was the method, and the copy in TCRdb shows in-frame clones only, minus some. This table has roughly 200,000 clones, roughly 92% appearing once. This material consisted of peripheral blood, taken on day 0 of AZD1222 vaccination. The TCR originated in an adult in good health.

The DNA of the CDR3 is TGTGCCAGCAGCCCGCTAGCGGGGCTAAACTACAATGAGCAGTTCTTC. This gives the protein CASSPLAGLNYNEQFF. The rearrangement joins TRBV11-2 to TRBJ2-1, with 9 bases identical to TRBD2. The ends lost 5 bases at V and 3 bases at J; junction bases unmatched: 8. The length of the CDR3 is 16 residues. Germline V gives CDR1 SGHAT, CDR2 FQNNGV. Full variable domain (outside the CDR3, taken from reference TRBV11-2 and TRBJ2-1): EAGVAQSPRYKIIEKRQSVAFWCNPISGHATLYWYQQILGQGPKLLIQFQNNGVVDDSQLPKDRFSAERLKGVDSTLKIQPAKLEDSAVYLCASSPLAGLNYNEQFFGPGTRLTVL.